This T cell receptor beta chain was found in a study of CD8 T cells in ankylosing spondylitis. This clonotype was picked up many times. Antigen: not known. Whole-study findings and limits: CD8+ by phenotype, disease-linked clones were relatively rare in peripheral blood. Past research had described some motif variants in reactive arthritis synovial fluid and blood. Reportedly, disease-linked clones are significantly enriched in ankylosing spondylitis patients' matched synovial fluid.

Making the TCR beta libraries involved quantitative 5'-RACE with molecular barcodes. TCRdb reanalysed the 5' RACE reads using MiXCR and keeps one entry per CDR3 protein. The sample lists approximately 250,000 distinct CDR3 sequences, around 8% occurring once. The V end lost 0 bases, the J end lost 4 bases, and 10 bases lay between the germline ends. Per the germline V gene, CDR1 is SGHRS and CDR2 is YFSETQ. CDR3 length: 15 amino acids. The source material was blood, either unsorted or a sorted T cell fraction (not recorded which). This sequence originates from a female donor with ankylosing spondylitis or in good health (not recorded which). The J gene is TRBJ2-2, the V gene TRBV5-1; D gene uncertain. CDR3 in amino acids: CASSLGGRGTGELFF. Written as DNA, the CDR3 is TGCGCCAGCAGCTTGGGGGGAAGAGGCACCGGGGAGCTGTTTTTT.